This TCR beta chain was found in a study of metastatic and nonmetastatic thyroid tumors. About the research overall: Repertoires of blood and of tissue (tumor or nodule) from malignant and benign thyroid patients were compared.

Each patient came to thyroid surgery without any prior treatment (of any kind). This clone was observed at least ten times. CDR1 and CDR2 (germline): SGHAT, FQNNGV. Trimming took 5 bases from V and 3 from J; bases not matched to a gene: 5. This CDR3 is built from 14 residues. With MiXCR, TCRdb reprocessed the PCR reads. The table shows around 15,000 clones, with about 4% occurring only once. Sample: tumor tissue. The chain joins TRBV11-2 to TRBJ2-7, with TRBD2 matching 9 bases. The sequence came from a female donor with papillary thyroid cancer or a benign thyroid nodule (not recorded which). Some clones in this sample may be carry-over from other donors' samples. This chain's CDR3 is CASSRSGSLYEQYF. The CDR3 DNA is TGTGCCAGCAGCCGTAGCGGGAGTCTCTACGAGCAGTACTTC.